The 11 T cell receptor beta chains reported below all come from one sample, sequenced in a study of T cell responses to AZD1222 COVID-19 vaccine. Assay used: immunoSEQ multiplex PCR; TCRdb lists only in-frame clones, some missing. Of 150,000 or so clones listed, roughly 80% are singletons. The input for sequencing was peripheral blood, taken on day 0 of MenACWY control vaccination. Receptors were obtained from an adult in good health.

This sequence joins TRBV9 and TRBJ2-3, with D possibly being TRBD1 (6 bases). V shed 0 bases and J shed 9 bases, with 17 bases lying between them. CDR3 length: 15 residues. Germline-derived CDR1 and CDR2 are SGDLS and YYNGEE. CDR3 sequence reads: CASSVAGQGPGTQYF. CDR3 nucleotide sequence: TGTGCCAGCAGCGTAGCTGGGCAGGGGCCTGGAACGCAGTATTTT.

This chain joins TRBV27 and TRBJ1-6, with a possible D match to TRBD1 (6 bases). Per the germline V gene, CDR1 is MNHEY and CDR2 is SMNVEV (reference sequence). V was shortened by 3 bases and J by 5 bases, with 8 bases between the two germline ends. There are 14 residues in the CDR3. The CDR3 protein is CASSFRGDNSPLHF. Written as DNA, the CDR3 is TGTGCCAGCAGTTTCAGGGGCGATAATTCACCCCTCCACTTT.

The gene calls are TRBV11-2 and TRBJ1-2, with 7 nucleotides matching TRBD1. V lost 2 bases, J lost 11 bases, and 17 bases stayed unmatched. The CDR3 runs to 16 residues. Germline V gene lookup returns CDR1 SGHAT and CDR2 FQNNGV. The CDR3 protein is CASSLQQGIRRLGYTF. The CDR3, as DNA: TGTGCCAGCAGCTTACAACAGGGGATTCGGCGGTTGGGGTACACCTTC.

This chain links TRBV11-2 with TRBJ2-5, with TRBD2 matching 10 bases. CDR3 length: 16 amino acids. With 2 bases clipped from V and 1 base from J, the junction kept 4 bases outside the gene matches. Germline loops: CDR1 SGHAT, CDR2 FQNNGV. CDR3 amino acids: CASSLTGLAVQETQYF. The CDR3 region has the DNA TGTGCCAGCAGCTTAACCGGACTAGCGGTCCAAGAGACCCAGTACTTC.

The gene calls are TRBV6-5 and TRBJ1-4; TRBD1 is a possible D gene (6 bases). Germline V gene data show CDR1 as MNHEY and CDR2 as SVGAGI. The CDR3 totals 16 residues. Trimming removed 2 bases at V and 4 bases at J, with 14 bases between. The CDR3, as DNA: TGTGCCAGCAGTTACAGCCCAGGGGCGTTTAATGAAAAACTGTTTTTT. The encoded protein is CASSYSPGAFNEKLFF.

The V call is TRBV4-1, the J call TRBJ2-7; a weak D match, TRBD1 (8 bases). Between the trimmed V and J ends, which lost 4 bases and 7 bases, there was a span of 17 bases. This CDR3 spans 14 amino acids. Germline assignment: CDR1 MGHRA and CDR2 YSYEKL. CDR3: CASSLLRGRGEQYF. CDR3 coding DNA: TGCGCCAGCAGCCTTCTCAGGGGGCGGGGGGAGCAGTACTTC.

The chain carries TRBV5-1 and TRBJ2-1, with 9 bases lining up with TRBD1. The trim removed 6 bases at V and 9 bases at J, leaving 13 bases unmatched. CDR1 and CDR2 from the germline V gene are SGHRS and YFSETQ. The CDR3 is 15 amino acids. CDR3 sequence reads: CASNSGDRVPSEQFF. CDR3 nucleotides: TGCGCCAGCAACTCCGGGGACAGGGTCCCCAGTGAGCAGTTCTTC.

The rearrangement uses TRBV9 and TRBJ2-1; 13 positions match TRBD2. V shed 1 base and J 16 bases; nucleotides not matched to a gene: 8. Germline V gene lookup returns CDR1 SGDLS and CDR2 YYNGEE. This CDR3 contains 14 residues. CDR3 nucleotide sequence: TGTGCCAGCAGCGTACCCGGACTAGCGGGGGTTTTATTCTTC. Protein sequence: CASSVPGLAGVLFF.

The rearrangement links TRBV11-3 to TRBJ2-1; D not resolved. CDR3 length equals 13 residues. Germline V gene sequence: CDR1 SGHNT, CDR2 YENEEA. V lost 1 base and J lost 9, with 10 bases in between. Here the CDR3 DNA reads TGTGCCAGCAGCTTAGCCGCTACCAGTGAGCAGTTCTTC. Its translation is CASSLAATSEQFF.

CDR3 residues: CASSLRELYTDTQYF. CDR3 nucleotide sequence: TGTGCCAGCAGCCTTCGTGAACTATACACAGATACGCAGTATTTT. The rearrangement joins TRBV28 to TRBJ2-3; D not resolved. This CDR3 comprises 15 residues. Germline CDR1 MDHEN, CDR2 SYDVKM. V was pared by 6 bases and J by 2 bases, with 15 bases between.

The chain links TRBV2 to TRBJ1-2; perhaps TRBD1 as D (5 bases). Deletions cut 4 bases from V and 0 bases from J, with 12 bases between. Germline V CDR1 and CDR2: SNHLY, FYNNEI. This CDR3 spans 15 amino acids. The CDR3 nucleotides are TGTGCCAGCAGTGTAGGGTGGGGGACTAACTATGGCTACACCTTC. Protein product: CASSVGWGTNYGYTF. Full variable domain (outside the CDR3, taken from reference TRBV2 and TRBJ1-2): EPEVTQTPSHQVTQMGQEVILRCVPISNHLYFYWYRQILGQKVEFLVSFYNNEISEKSEIFDDQFSVERPDGSNFTLKIRSTKLEDSAMYFCASSVGWGTNYGYTFGSGTRLTVV.